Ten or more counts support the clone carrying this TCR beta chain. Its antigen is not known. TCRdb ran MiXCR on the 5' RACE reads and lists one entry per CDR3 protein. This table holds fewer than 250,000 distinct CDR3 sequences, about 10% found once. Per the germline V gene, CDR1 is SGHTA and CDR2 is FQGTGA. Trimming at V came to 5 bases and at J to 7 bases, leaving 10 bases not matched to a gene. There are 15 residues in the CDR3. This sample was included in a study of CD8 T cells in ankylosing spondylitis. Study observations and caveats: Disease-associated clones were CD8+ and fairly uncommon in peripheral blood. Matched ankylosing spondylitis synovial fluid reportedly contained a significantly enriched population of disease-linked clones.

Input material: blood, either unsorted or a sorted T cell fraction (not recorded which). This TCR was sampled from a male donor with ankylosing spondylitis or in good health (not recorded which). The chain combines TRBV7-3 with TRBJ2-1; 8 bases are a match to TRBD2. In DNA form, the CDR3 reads TGTGCCAGCAGCCCTTTAGCGGGGCTGGCAAATGAGCAGTTCTTC. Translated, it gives CASSPLAGLANEQFF.